The clone carrying this T cell receptor (beta chain) occurred a few times. The data are from a study of blood T cell repertoires in COVID-19. At the level of the study: Sites across the United States, Italy and Spain contributed samples from acute and convalescent COVID-19. PBMCs, B-cell-depleted T cells, or T cells were the source of the cDNA or gDNA that made up the material.

Source study methods: Amplification from reference gene primers served as the basis for estimated nucleated cell counts. The repertoire was sequenced with immunoSEQ multiplex PCR; TCRdb's copy has only in-frame clones and lacks some. The V and J calls and clone size were taken over from that table, and D and trimming were inferred from the DNA. The table shows about 110,000 clones, with 60% to 85% occurring only once. Deletions cut 2 bases from V and 5 bases from J, with 13 bases between. The germline gives CDR1 SNHLY, CDR2 FYNNEI. The CDR3 contains 15 residues. The chain links TRBV2 to TRBJ1-5; the D gene is possibly TRBD1 (5 bases). The clonotype comes from a woman aged 40 to 50 with acute or convalescent COVID-19. Material: peripheral blood. CDR3 residues: CASSEIGAPDQPQHF. DNA of the CDR3: TGTGCCAGCAGTGAAATTGGGGCACCGGATCAGCCCCAGCATTTT.